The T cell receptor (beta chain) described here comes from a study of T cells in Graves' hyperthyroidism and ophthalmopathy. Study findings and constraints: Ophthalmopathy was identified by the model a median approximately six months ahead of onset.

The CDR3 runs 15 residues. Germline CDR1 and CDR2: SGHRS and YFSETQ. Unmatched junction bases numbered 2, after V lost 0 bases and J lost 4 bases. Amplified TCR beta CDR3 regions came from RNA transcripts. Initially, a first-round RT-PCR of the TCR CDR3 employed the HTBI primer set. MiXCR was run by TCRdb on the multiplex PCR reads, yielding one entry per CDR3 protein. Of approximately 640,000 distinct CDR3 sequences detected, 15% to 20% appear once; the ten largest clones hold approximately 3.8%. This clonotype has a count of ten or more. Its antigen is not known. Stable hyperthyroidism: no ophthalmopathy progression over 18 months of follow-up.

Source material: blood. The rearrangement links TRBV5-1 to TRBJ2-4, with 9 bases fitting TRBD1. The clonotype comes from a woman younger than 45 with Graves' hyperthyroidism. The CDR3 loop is CASSLDGQGKNIQYF. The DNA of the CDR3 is TGCGCCAGCAGCTTGGATGGACAGGGGAAAAACATTCAGTACTTC.